A single sample gave rise to the 6 T cell receptor beta chains below, sequenced in a study of blood T cell repertoires in COVID-19. TCRdb's copy holds only in-frame clones and misses some; the assay was immunoSEQ multiplex PCR. The repertoire holds 310,000 or so clones, with approximately 90% as singletons. Sequenced input: PBMCs or T cells enriched from blood (not recorded which). The receptors were gathered from a woman in her 40s who had recovered from COVID-19.

This sequence joins TRBV7-2 and TRBJ2-7, with D perhaps matching TRBD1 (6 bases). Germline V gives CDR1 SGHTA, CDR2 FQGNSA. V was clipped by 0 bases and J by 6 bases, with 9 bases between them. There are 13 residues in the CDR3. The CDR3 region has the DNA TGTGCCAGCAGCTTAGCGGGCAGGGGCGAGCAGTACTTC. It translates to CASSLAGRGEQYF.

The chain is built from TRBV28 and TRBJ1-2; D unclear. CDR1 and CDR2 (germline): MDHEN, SYDVKM. CDR3 length equals 15 residues. Trimming stripped 5 bases from V and 4 bases from J, with 17 bases between. The CDR3 DNA reads as TGTGCCAGCAGTCCTCACCGCCGGGGAGGCTATGGCTACACCTTC. This gives the protein CASSPHRRGGYGYTF.

The chain has TRBV19 and TRBJ2-2; perhaps TRBD2 as D (5 bases). This CDR3 is built from 15 residues. Trimming took off 7 bases at V and 0 bases at J, with 12 bases between the two ends. The germline CDR1 and CDR2 sequences are LNHDA and SQIVND (reference sequence). The CDR3 DNA sequence: TGTGCCAGTAAGGGAGTTGTCGCGAACACCGGGGAGCTGTTTTTT. This encodes CASKGVVANTGELFF.

The rearrangement joins TRBV9 to TRBJ2-7; TRBD1 is a possible D gene (6 bases). The CDR3 runs to 18 residues. Germline V lookup: CDR1 SGDLS, CDR2 YYNGEE. V was shortened by 0 bases and J by 4 bases, with 23 bases between the two germline ends. This CDR3 is CASSVDGGVGAGLYEQYF. The DNA for the CDR3 is TGTGCCAGCAGCGTAGACGGAGGCGTGGGGGCCGGGTTATACGAGCAGTACTTC.

The J gene is TRBJ1-1, the V gene TRBV2, with D maybe TRBD1 (5 bases). The CDR3 runs 16 residues. Germline assignment: CDR1 SNHLY and CDR2 FYNNEI. The V end was cut by 6 bases, the J end by 6 bases, with 23 bases between. CDR3 sequence (DNA): TGTGCCAGCAGCGAGGACCCCAGGGTAGCGGGAGCTGAAGCTTTCTTT. This codes for CASSEDPRVAGAEAFF.

The genes are TRBV11-1 and TRBJ2-1; weak D call: TRBD1 (5 bases). Trimming removed 5 bases from V and 3 bases from J, with 14 bases in between. Germline V lookup: CDR1 SGHAT, CDR2 FQDESV (reference sequence). The CDR3 loop spans 15 amino acids. The CDR3 reads CASSLGQEFYNEQFF. The CDR3 nucleotides are TGTGCCAGCAGCCTCGGACAAGAATTCTACAATGAGCAGTTCTTC.